Here is one TCR beta chain with its context. This record belongs to a study of blood T cell repertoires in COVID-19. At the level of the study: Acute and convalescent COVID-19 specimens originated in the United States, Italy and Spain. The analysed material was cDNA or gDNA that came from T cells, B-cell-depleted T cells, or PBMCs.

Authors' analysis steps: Amplification from reference gene primers served as the basis for estimated nucleated cell counts. Data came from immunoSEQ multiplex PCR; TCRdb stores just in-frame clones and leaves some out. The DNA gave D and trimming, while V, J and clone size come from that table. The sample comprises 250,000 to 300,000 clones, about 89% of which are singletons, and approximately 4.2% rests with the top ten. The specimen sequenced was peripheral blood. This receptor was identified in a man between 40 and 49 years old with acute or convalescent COVID-19.

The CDR3 protein is CASSLGLRGPYQETQYF. As DNA, the CDR3 is TGTGCCAGCAGCTTGGGTCTGAGAGGCCCGTACCAAGAGACCCAGTACTTC. The genes are TRBV5-6 and TRBJ2-5; D unresolved. The V and J ends lost 0 bases and 0 bases respectively, with 15 bases between them. The CDR3 has 17 residues. Germline CDR1 is SGHDT and CDR2 is YYEEEE.